The TCR beta chain under discussion was sequenced for a study of T cells in Graves' hyperthyroidism and ophthalmopathy (dated by TCRdb to the late 2010s). Context from the whole study: Peripheral blood was collected at initial diagnosis, before any treatment. The 90 to 100 discovery patients were randomly divided into training and test sets at a 7:3 ratio. The paper reports TCR Vbeta CDR3 sequencing of 130 to 150 peripheral blood samples: fewer than 50 ophthalmopathy, around 80 hyperthyroidism and around 17 progressor patients. Thyroid tissue and blood T-cell repertoires from more than five Graves' hyperthyroidism patients were also compared in the study. To identify TCR V-J signatures that set the groups apart, the researchers used a discovery cohort of 100 or so patients, made up of fewer than 50 with Graves' ophthalmopathy and 55 to 65 with stable Graves' hyperthyroidism. After sampling, hyperthyroidism patients received methimazole starting at 30 mg daily, and ophthalmopathy patients received high-dose intravenous methylprednisolone. Prospective prediction of ophthalmopathy was tested in an independent validation cohort consisting of 18 hyperthyroidism patients and more than 15 patients who later progressed to ophthalmopathy. What the study reported, not specific to this receptor: A model built on a 13 V-J signature distinguished ophthalmopathy from stable hyperthyroidism, reaching 85% to 90% sensitivity and 81.08% specificity in cross-validation and 80%/75% in testing. No statistical method was used to set the sample size in advance, and investigators knew the group allocation. In validation, progression to ophthalmopathy was predicted by the model with around 71% sensitivity and 72.22% specificity, a median of about 6.4 months before onset. Most expanded thyroid clonotypes (frequency above 0.001) were also found in blood, which suggests that blood repertoires may mirror thyroid immune responses.

The germline V gene supplies CDR1 SGHRS and CDR2 YFSETQ. Spanning cysteine to phenylalanine, the CDR3 consists of 15 amino acids. The DNA shown is the 45-base CDR3, in frame from base 1. The junction carries 10 bases between V and J, which are trimmed by 0 bases and 0 bases respectively. The TCR beta CDR3 regions were amplified from RNA transcripts. A first-round RT-PCR of the TCR CDR3 used the HTBI primer set with the Qiagen OneStep RT-PCR kit. Libraries were constructed in a second round of multiplex PCR, after which size selection and purification were performed. Sequencing of the libraries was done on an Illumina HiSeq2000 using paired-end 100 bp reads. Per the original workflow: SOAPnuke was used to process the raw data, throwing out any read that contained adapters or uncalled bases, had a mean Phred below 15, or lacked an exact constant-primer or identifier match. High-quality paired reads were merged with COPE v1.2.5, and unique nucleotide sequences were defined as clonotypes. Clonotypes were aligned to IMGT TRBV, TRBD and TRBJ reference segments using MiTCR v1.1. The analysis was restricted to V-J combinations with a frequency above 0.0001, which together covered 99% to 99.2% of the repertoires. The TCS score was defined as the ratio of F50 (clonal expansion) to E x V (chaos), calculated using BLOSUM62-based TCRdist between CDR3 peptides within each V-J. Welch's t-statistics and random forest reduced around 510 V-J features to roughly 13, which were used in a naive Bayes classifier (R e1071). Through fastp at Q25 and MiXCR, TCRdb rebuilt clones from the public reads, retaining in-frame beta chains. Each record represents a unique CDR3 protein, reported with the most common genes and DNA among its rows. The V and J calls were not made by the authors but by TCRdb's processing. The sample table shows some 580,000 distinct CDR3 sequences, and around 15% are seen once. The ten largest clones represent around 3.3% of the sample.

In the ophthalmopathy patients, disease was moderately to severely active, with a Clinical Activity Score of 3 or more, a NOSPECS grade of 4 or more, and a duration of less than 3 months. Patients with uncontrolled infections, other autoimmune diseases, pregnancy or lactation were excluded. Diagnoses were based on clinical symptoms, serum thyroxine and TRAb, thyroid ultrasound and orbital computed tomography. PBMCs were isolated from 8 to 10 ml of fresh peripheral blood by Ficoll-Paque density gradient centrifugation. Total RNA was extracted using Trizol reagent, and RNA quality was assessed on an Agilent 2100 Bioanalyzer. There are many counts of this clonotype. The antigen it binds to is not known. Nothing much larger sits one base from this clone, and base qualities are not available.

Sample: blood. This clonotype was sampled from a middle-aged woman with Graves' ophthalmopathy. Here the chain combines TRBV5-1 and TRBJ2-7; D gene: possibly TRBD1, on 6 matching bases. The nucleotide sequence is TGCGCCAGCAGCTTGGAGGGGGTGCGCTCCTACGAGCAGTACTTC. It encodes CASSLEGVRSYEQYF.